The clone carrying this T cell receptor (beta chain) was observed a handful of times. Its cognate antigen is unknown. These data belong to a study of beta chain features in type 1 diabetes. The V and J ends lost 2 bases and 1 base, in that order; junction bases with no gene match: 1. The CDR3 consists of 14 residues. The germline V gene encodes CDR1 GTSNPN and CDR2 SVGIG (reference sequence). Overall study results and limits: All four CD4+ subsets of Type 1 diabetes patients contained TCRB CDR3s that were moderately but significantly shorter.

Since all of the isolated RNA was reverse transcribed, expressed TCRB transcripts were what got sequenced. Assay: immunoSEQ multiplex PCR; the TCRdb copy retains only in-frame clones and omits some. The sample records some 160,000 clones, 7% to 9.5% being singletons. The receptor comes from a woman aged 30 to 39 with type 1 diabetes. The rearrangement links TRBV30 to TRBJ1-4, with 7 nucleotides matching TRBD1. The sample was central memory CD4+ T cells from blood. The CDR3 DNA reads as TGTGCCTGGAGTAGGGGGCAAACTAATGAAAAACTGTTTTTT. Its translation: CAWSRGQTNEKLFF.